The T cell receptor (beta chain) under discussion was sequenced for a study of human T cells and chemical hapten exposure (dated by TCRdb to the early 2020s). With regard to the full study: For sensitization, 2% DPC in acetone was applied to a roughly 2 cm by roughly 2 cm area of upper inner arm skin. Weekly therapeutic DPC doses were additionally applied to the scalp of patients throughout the approximately 24-week study period. Patch testing on the upper back used Finn chambers containing 0.01% DPC, with scoring done after 6 days according to International Contact Dermatitis Research Group standards. The patient cohort, mostly female, included alopecia areata with under or over 50% scalp involvement, alopecia totalis and alopecia universalis. Libraries were pooled for sequencing, and per-sample TCR yields varied mainly because of small differences in library volumes within the pool. The study tracked peripheral blood TCR repertoire changes in vivo during primary and secondary sensitization to the hapten diphenylcyclopropenone (DPC) in alopecia patients. Blood samples were taken from patients before sensitization (week 0) and at 2, 6 and about 24 weeks after DPC sensitization. Twenty-nine alopecia patients gave blood for TCR sequencing at one to four time points (pre-sensitization, 2, 6 and 24 weeks). The paper as a whole reports these results and caveats: No change with DPC sensitization was found in the number of TCRs above 1 in 1000 frequency, and no evidence of global repertoire structure alterations was found. A positive correlation was found between the number of PT1 expanded TCRs and patch test score, with significance reached at thresholds 8, 16 and 32 but not 4. Expanded TCRs formed significantly more large CDR3 similarity clusters than pre-sensitization or healthy control sets, consistent with antigen-driven responses. Alopecia, a presumed autoimmune disease, was present in all patients, so the immune response of the patients might differ from that of healthy individuals. After repeated subsampling, the strength of the expansion versus patch-test correlation and the threshold at which it became significant changed.

A note on this clonotype: Its antigen is still unknown. It has no much larger one-base neighbor in the sample; base qualities were not kept.

The CDR3 has 13 amino acids, counting the end cysteine and phenylalanine. Only the CDR3 part of the read is kept: 39 bases, read in frame from the first base. A distance of 9 bases separates the germline ends of V and J, which lose 6 bases and 1 base respectively. Library generation was performed with RACE. Data came from a NextSeq 500. Library preparation attached unique molecular identifiers to individual cDNA molecules for quantitative, reproducible TCR counting. Each blood RNA sample was used to sequence both TCR alpha and TCR beta chains. As for how the authors treated the data: The median number of TCRs per sample was over 95,000, ranging from roughly 23,224 to 700,000. The Decombinator software suite was used to annotate the V, J and CDR3 of the TCR reads. For PS versus PT1 abundance plots, all samples were subsampled to the same number of TCRs (28,000). Expanded TCRs were defined as absent before sensitization and observed at least eight times at the 2-week time point. The public reads were reprocessed in TCRdb via fastp at Q25 and MiXCR, keeping in-frame beta chains. All rows with the same CDR3 protein become a single entry with the most common DNA and genes. For this entry, the V and J calls and clone size follow TCRdb and not the study's own pipeline. In all, the sample holds 75,000 to 100,000 distinct CDR3 sequences, and roughly 12% of those were seen once. Clones ranked in the top ten supply roughly 3.6% of the sample.

In the paper's terms, the time point label means: patch test 1, 2 weeks after DPC sensitization. In the paper's terms, the treatment or condition label means: therapeutic diphenylcyclopropenone sensitization with weekly scalp DPC. At every patch-test visit, the blood draw took place before the patch test was put on. Eligible patients were aged 18 to 70, diagnosed with alopecia, deemed suitable for DPC therapy, and excluded if pregnant. Unfractionated whole blood was collected in Tempus Blood RNA tubes, and total RNA was extracted from that blood. The TCR comes from a woman aged 55 to 70 with alopecia areata. Some clones in this sample may be carry-over from other donors' samples. The receptor chain draws on TRBV12-3 or TRBV12-4 and TRBJ1-1; a tentative D match to TRBD1 spans 5 bases. The material was whole blood, obtained in connection with sensitization to the hapten diphenylcyclopropenone (DPC). Here is the DNA: TGTGCCAGCAGGGCTAGGGGGAACACTGAAGCTTTCTTT. This codes for CASRARGNTEAFF.